Listed here is a single TCR beta chain. What it binds is not known. The J segment lost 4 bases and the V segment lost 6 bases, leaving 7 bases of the junction unmatched. The CDR3 extends over 15 amino acids. Germline lookup yields CDR1 MDHEN and CDR2 SYDVKM. The entry originates in a study of cytotoxic CD8 clonotypes in ibrutinib-treated CLL. Broader study findings: At baseline, clonality was higher than in age-matched healthy donors and correlated with CD8+ counts.

Genomic DNA in an amount of 2 to 2.5 micrograms was extracted from cryopreserved PBMCs and used for the preparation of TCR beta libraries. Sequencing was performed with immunoSEQ multiplex PCR; in TCRdb, only in-frame clones are kept and a portion is missing. The sample holds over 45,000 clones, 54% seen once. The V gene is TRBV28, the J gene TRBJ1-5, with 9 nucleotides matching TRBD1. This material consisted of PBMCs, taken at disease progression, from a patient treated with ibrutinib. The TCR comes from a human donor with chronic lymphocytic leukemia. The CDR3 sequence: CASRWGQGGNQPQHF. The CDR3 DNA reads TGTGCCAGCAGATGGGGACAGGGAGGGAATCAGCCCCAGCATTTT.